Listed here is a single TCR beta chain. Its antigen is not identified. Among the 90 to 150 subjects of the validation cohort, separate from the roughly 730-subject first cohort, were the donors. The source of the sample is a study of cytomegalovirus exposure and HLA in healthy donors. Across the study: The same platform was used for the approximately 110 validation repertoires and the 600 to 700 first-cohort repertoires, a later analysis reported. Findings and limits, study-wide: That first-cohort TCR clusters tended to co-occur in the 130 or so validation repertoires was found in a later analysis.

Method: immunoSEQ multiplex PCR; TCRdb's copy keeps in-frame clones and lacks some. Of approximately 98,000 clones listed, roughly 95% were seen once; the top ten hold approximately 0.67%. Germline CDR1 MNHNY, CDR2 SVGAGI (reference sequence). Trimming cost V 6 bases and J 8 bases, with 19 bases left between them. CDR3 length: 15 residues. The receptor was isolated from a woman aged 18-35 years in good health and CMV-seronegative. Sequences were obtained from PBMCs. J is TRBJ1-4 and V is TRBV6-6, with D possibly TRBD1 on 5 matching bases. The DNA of the CDR3 is TGTGCCAGCAGACCGGGACGACTAGAGTGGGAAAAACTGTTTTTT. It yields the protein CASRPGRLEWEKLFF.